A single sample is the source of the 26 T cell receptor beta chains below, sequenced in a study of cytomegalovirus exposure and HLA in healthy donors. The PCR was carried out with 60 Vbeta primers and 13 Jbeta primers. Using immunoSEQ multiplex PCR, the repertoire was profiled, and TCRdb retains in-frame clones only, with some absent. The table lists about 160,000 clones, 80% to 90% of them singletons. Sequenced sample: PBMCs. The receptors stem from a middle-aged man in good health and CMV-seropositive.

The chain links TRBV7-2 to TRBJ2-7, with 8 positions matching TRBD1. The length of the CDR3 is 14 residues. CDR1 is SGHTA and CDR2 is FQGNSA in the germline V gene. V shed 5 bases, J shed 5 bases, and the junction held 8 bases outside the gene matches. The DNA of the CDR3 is TGTGCCAGCAGCCCGGACAGGGTAGTCCACGAGCAGTACTTC. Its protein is CASSPDRVVHEQYF.

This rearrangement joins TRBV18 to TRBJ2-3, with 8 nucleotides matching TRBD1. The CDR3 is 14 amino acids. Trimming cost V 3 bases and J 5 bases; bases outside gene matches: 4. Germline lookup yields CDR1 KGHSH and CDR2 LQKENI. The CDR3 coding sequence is TGTGCCAGCTCACCTGGACAGGGCATAGATACGCAGTATTTT. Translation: CASSPGQGIDTQYF.

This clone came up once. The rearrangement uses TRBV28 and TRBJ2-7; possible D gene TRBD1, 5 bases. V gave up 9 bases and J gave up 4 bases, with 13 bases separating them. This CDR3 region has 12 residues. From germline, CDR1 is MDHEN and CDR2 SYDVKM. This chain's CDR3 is CASGARAYEQYF. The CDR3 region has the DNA TGTGCCAGTGGGGCCAGGGCGTACGAGCAGTACTTC.

The CDR3 loop is CASSIQEPYNSPLHF. CDR3 DNA: TGTGCCAGTAGTATCCAGGAACCCTATAATTCACCCCTCCACTTT. This chain joins TRBV19 and TRBJ1-6; D gene unclear. V was clipped by 3 bases and J by 2 bases, with 8 bases between them. The germline V gene encodes CDR1 LNHDA and CDR2 SQIVND (reference sequence). This CDR3 has 15 amino acids. Looking up the rest from reference TRBV19 and TRBJ1-6 gives the full variable domain: DGGITQSPKYLFRKEGQNVTLSCEQNLNHDAMYWYRQDPGQGLRLIYYSQIVNDFQKGDIAEGYSVSREKKESFPLTVTSAQKNPTAFYLCASSIQEPYNSPLHFGNGTRLTVT.

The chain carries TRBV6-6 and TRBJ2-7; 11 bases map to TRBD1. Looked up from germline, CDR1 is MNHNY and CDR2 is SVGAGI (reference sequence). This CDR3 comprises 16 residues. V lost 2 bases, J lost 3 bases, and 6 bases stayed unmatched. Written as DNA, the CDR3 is TGTGCCAGCAGTTACCCGGCCGGGACAGGGGGCTACGAGCAGTACTTC. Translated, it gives CASSYPAGTGGYEQYF.

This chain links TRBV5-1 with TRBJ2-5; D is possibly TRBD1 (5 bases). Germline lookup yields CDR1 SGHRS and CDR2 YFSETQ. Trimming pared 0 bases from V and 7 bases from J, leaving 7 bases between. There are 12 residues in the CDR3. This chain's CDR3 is CASSLGQGTQYF. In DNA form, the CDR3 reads TGCGCCAGCAGCTTGGGCCAGGGGACCCAGTACTTC.

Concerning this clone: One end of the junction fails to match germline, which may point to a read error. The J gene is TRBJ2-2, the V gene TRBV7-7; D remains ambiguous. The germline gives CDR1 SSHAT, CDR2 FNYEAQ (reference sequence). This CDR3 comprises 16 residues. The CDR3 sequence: CASSPGGSPGTGELFF. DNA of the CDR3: TGTGCTAGCAGCCCCGGCGGATCCCCGGGCACCGGGGAGCTGTTTTTT. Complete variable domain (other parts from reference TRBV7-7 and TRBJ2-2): GAGVSQSPRYKVTKRGQDVTLRCDPISSHATLYWYQQALGQGPEFLTYFNYEAQPDKSGLPSDRFSAERPEGSISTLTIQRTEQRDSAMYRCASSPGGSPGTGELFFGEGSRLTVL.

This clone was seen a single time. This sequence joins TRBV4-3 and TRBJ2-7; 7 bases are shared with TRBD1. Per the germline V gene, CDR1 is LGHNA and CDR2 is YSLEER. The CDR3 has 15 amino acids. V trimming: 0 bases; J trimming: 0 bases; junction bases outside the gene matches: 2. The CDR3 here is CASSQEGQNSYEQYF. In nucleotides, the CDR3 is TGCGCCAGCAGCCAAGAGGGACAGAACTCCTACGAGCAGTACTTC.

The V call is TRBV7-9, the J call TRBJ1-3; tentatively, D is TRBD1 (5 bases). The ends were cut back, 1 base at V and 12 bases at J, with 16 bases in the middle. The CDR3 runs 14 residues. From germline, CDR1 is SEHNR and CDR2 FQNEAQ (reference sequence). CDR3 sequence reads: CASSLVLDNSHIYF. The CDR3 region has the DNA TGTGCCAGCAGCTTAGTTCTGGACAATAGTCACATATATTTT.

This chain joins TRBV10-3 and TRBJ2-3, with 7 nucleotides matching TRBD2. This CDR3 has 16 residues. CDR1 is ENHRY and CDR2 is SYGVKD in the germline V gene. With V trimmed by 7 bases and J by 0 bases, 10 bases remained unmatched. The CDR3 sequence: CAIKPSGNPSTDTQYF. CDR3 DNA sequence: TGTGCCATCAAGCCTAGCGGAAATCCTAGCACAGATACGCAGTATTTT.

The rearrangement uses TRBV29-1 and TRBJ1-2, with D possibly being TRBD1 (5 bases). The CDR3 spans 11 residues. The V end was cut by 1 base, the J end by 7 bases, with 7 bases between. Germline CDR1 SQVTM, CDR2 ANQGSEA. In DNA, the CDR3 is TGCAGCGTTGAAGGGGGCGGTGGCTACACCTTC. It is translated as CSVEGGGGYTF.

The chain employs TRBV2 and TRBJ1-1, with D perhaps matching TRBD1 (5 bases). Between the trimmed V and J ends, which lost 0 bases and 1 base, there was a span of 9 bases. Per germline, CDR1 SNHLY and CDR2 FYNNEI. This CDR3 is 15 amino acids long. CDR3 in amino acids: CASSEARQPNTEAFF. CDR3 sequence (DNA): TGTGCCAGCAGTGAAGCCCGACAGCCGAACACTGAAGCTTTCTTT.

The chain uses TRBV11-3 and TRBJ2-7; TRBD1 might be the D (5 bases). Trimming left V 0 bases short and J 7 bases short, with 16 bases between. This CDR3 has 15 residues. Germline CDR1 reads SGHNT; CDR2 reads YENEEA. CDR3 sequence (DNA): TGTGCCAGCAGCTTAGAACCCGCAGGGATCGTGGAGCAGTACTTC. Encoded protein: CASSLEPAGIVEQYF.

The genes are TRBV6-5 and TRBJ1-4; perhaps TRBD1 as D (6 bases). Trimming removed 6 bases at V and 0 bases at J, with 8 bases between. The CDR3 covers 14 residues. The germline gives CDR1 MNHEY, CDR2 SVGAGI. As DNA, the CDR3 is TGTGCCAGCAGAAGGACAGCAACTAATGAAAAACTGTTTTTT. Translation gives CASRRTATNEKLFF.

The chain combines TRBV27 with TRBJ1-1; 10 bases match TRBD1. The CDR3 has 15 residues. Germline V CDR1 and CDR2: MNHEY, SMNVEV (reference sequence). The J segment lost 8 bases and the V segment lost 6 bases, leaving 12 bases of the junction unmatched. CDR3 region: CASRPTLGTGEEAFF. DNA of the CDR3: TGTGCCAGCAGGCCCACCCTTGGGACAGGGGAGGAAGCTTTCTTT.

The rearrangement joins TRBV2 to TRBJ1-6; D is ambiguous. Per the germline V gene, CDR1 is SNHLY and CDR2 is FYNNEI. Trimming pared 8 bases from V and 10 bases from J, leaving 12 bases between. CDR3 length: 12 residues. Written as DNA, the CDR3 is TGTGCCAGCCGGGCCCGGAGGTCACCCCTCCACTTT. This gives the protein CASRARRSPLHF.

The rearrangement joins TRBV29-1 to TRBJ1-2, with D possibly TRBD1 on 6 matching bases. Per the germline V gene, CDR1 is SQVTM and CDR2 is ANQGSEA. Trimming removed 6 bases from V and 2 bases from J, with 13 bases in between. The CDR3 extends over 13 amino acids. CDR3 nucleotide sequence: TGCAGCGTGCGGGGGGCGGGCAACTATGGCTACACCTTC. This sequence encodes CSVRGAGNYGYTF.

The CDR3 spells CAISESGQGAGANVLTF. The CDR3 region has the DNA TGTGCCATCAGTGAGTCCGGACAGGGAGCTGGGGCCAACGTCCTGACTTTC. The V gene is TRBV10-3, the J gene TRBJ2-6, with TRBD1 matching 8 bases. V lost 0 bases, J lost 2 bases, and 3 bases stayed unmatched. The CDR3 sequence is 17 residues long. Germline assignment: CDR1 ENHRY and CDR2 SYGVKD.

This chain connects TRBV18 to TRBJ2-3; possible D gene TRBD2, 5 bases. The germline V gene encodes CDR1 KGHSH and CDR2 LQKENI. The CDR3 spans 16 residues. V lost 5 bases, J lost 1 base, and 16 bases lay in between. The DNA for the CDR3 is TGTGCCAGCTCAACGGAGATTAGCGCTGGCACAGATACGCAGTATTTT. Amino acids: CASSTEISAGTDTQYF.

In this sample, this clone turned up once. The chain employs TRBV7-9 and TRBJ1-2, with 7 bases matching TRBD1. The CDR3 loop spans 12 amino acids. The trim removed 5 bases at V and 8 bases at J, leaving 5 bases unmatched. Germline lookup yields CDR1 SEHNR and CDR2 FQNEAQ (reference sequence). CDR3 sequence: CASSDRVGGYTF. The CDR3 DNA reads TGTGCCAGCAGCGACAGGGTTGGGGGCTACACCTTC.

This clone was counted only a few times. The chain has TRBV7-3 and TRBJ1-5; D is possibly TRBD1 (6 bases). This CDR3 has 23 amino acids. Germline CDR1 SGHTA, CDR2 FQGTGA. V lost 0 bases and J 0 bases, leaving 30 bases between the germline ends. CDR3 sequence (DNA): TGTGCCAGCAGCTTAACTGGGTTGATCAGGGGCGCACGGATCGAATATAGCAATCAGCCCCAGCATTTT. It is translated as CASSLTGLIRGARIEYSNQPQHF.

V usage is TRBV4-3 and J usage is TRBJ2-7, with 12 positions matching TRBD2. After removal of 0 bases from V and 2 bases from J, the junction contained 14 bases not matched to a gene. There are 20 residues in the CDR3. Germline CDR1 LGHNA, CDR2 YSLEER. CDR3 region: CASSQDFGLAGLAGAYEQYF. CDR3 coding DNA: TGCGCCAGCAGCCAAGATTTCGGACTAGCGGGGCTGGCCGGGGCCTACGAGCAGTACTTC.

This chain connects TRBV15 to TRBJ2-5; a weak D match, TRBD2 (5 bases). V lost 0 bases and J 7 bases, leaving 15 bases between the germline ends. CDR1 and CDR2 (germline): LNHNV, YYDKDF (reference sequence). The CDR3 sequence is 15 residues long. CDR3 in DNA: TGTGCCACCAGCAGAGATCGGGATACAAGAAGGACCCAGTACTTC. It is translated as CATSRDRDTRRTQYF.

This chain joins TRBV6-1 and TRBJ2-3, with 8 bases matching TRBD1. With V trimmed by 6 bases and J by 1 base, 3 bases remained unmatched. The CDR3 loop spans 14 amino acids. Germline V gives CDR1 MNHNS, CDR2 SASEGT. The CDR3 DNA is TGTGCCAGCAGCCCGACAGGGGGCACAGATACGCAGTATTTT. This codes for CASSPTGGTDTQYF.

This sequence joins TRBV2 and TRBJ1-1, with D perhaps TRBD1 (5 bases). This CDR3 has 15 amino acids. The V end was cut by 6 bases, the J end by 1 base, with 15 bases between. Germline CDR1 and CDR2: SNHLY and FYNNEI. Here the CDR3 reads CASSASTGENTEAFF. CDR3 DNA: TGTGCCAGCAGCGCGTCAACAGGTGAGAACACTGAAGCTTTCTTT.

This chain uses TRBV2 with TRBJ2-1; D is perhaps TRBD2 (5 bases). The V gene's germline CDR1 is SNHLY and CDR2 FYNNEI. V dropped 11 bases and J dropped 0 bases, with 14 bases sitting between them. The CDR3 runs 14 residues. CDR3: CASGIGSSYNEQFF. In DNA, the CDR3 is TGTGCCTCAGGTATAGGGAGCTCCTACAATGAGCAGTTCTTC. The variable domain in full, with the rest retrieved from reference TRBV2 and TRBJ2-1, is EPEVTQTPSHQVTQMGQEVILRCVPISNHLYFYWYRQILGQKVEFLVSFYNNEISEKSEIFDDQFSVERPDGSNFTLKIRSTKLEDSAMYFCASGIGSSYNEQFFGPGTRLTVL.